These 4 T cell receptor beta chains were all obtained from the same sample, sequenced in a study of beta chain features in type 1 diabetes (dated by TCRdb to the late 2010s). These receptors' antigens are unknown. The library was obtained by the immunoSEQ multiplex PCR assay. All of the isolated RNA was reverse transcribed with the High Capacity cDNA Reverse Transcription Kit, so expressed TCRB transcripts were sequenced. Not all clones reach the TCRdb copy of this immuneACCESS table, which keeps in-frame sequences only. Checked studies attribute under half of the gap to unresolved V genes and leave the rest unexplained. This sample comprises 400,000 or so clones, 8.5% to 10% of them detected only once. Of the sample, 0.55% to 0.75% falls within the top ten clones. The study at large found these results: Type 1 diabetes patients showed a moderate but significant shortening of TCRB CDR3 length in all four CD4+ subsets.

The sequenced material came from central memory CD4+ T cells from blood. These TCRs come from a man aged 25 to 45 with type 1 diabetes.

In its sample, this clone was seen many times. The chain links TRBV7-9 to TRBJ2-2; D not certain. The CDR3 runs to 14 residues. Per germline, CDR1 SEHNR and CDR2 FQNEAQ (reference sequence). V lost 2 bases and J lost 1, with 5 bases in between. CDR3 in amino acids: CASSLQQNTGELFF. The CDR3 coding sequence is TGTGCCAGCAGCTTACAACAGAACACCGGGGAGCTGTTTTTT.

This clone occurred a few times. This chain uses TRBV11-2 with TRBJ1-1, with D perhaps TRBD1 (5 bases). Germline CDR1 SGHAT, CDR2 FQNNGV. Trimming took off 5 bases at V and 6 bases at J, with 10 bases between the two ends. The CDR3 is 12 residues long. The DNA of the CDR3 is TGTGCCAGCAGCAGAGGGGAATCTGAAGCTTTCTTT. Protein sequence: CASSRGESEAFF.

This clone occurred a few times. Distinct nucleotide sequences in the sample also encode this CDR3. V and J are TRBV18 and TRBJ2-7; 7 nucleotides agree with TRBD1. Germline-derived CDR1 and CDR2 are KGHSH and LQKENI. V lost 3 bases, J lost 2 bases, and 4 bases stayed unmatched. This CDR3 comprises 14 residues. The CDR3 reads CASSPRQGTYEQYF. The CDR3 nucleotides are TGTGCCAGCTCACCCCGACAGGGCACCTACGAGCAGTACTTC.

The table lists this clone with a few counts. The rearrangement joins TRBV7-6 to TRBJ2-7; D might be TRBD1 (6 bases). The CDR3 loop spans 16 amino acids. CDR1 and CDR2 from the germline V gene are SGHVS and FNYEAQ. The ends were cut back, 4 bases at V and 2 bases at J, with 18 bases in the middle. The chain's CDR3 is CASSSRREGVTYEQYF. CDR3 nucleotides: TGTGCCAGCAGCTCACGGCGCGAGGGGGTGACCTACGAGCAGTACTTC.